The clone carrying this T cell receptor (beta chain) was counted many times. Its specificity is not known. This entry is derived from a study of T cells in Graves' hyperthyroidism and ophthalmopathy. The study's findings and limits: Within blood appeared most thyroid clonotypes that had expanded above 0.001.

Each person with ophthalmopathy scored at least 3 on the Clinical Activity Score, reached NOSPECS grade 4 or higher, and had been ill under 3 months. Lactation, pregnancy, other autoimmune disease or uncontrolled infection excluded patients. Clinical symptoms, serum thyroxine, TRAb, thyroid ultrasound and orbital computed tomography informed diagnoses. Amplification targeted TCR beta CDR3 regions from RNA transcripts. A set of HTBI primers served as the primers for a first-round RT-PCR of the TCR CDR3. MiXCR, applied by TCRdb to the multiplex PCR reads, yields one record per CDR3 protein. The table includes hundreds of thousands of distinct CDR3 sequences, roughly an eighth detected once. The TCR sequence derives from a woman aged 40 to 50 with Graves' ophthalmopathy. The sample was blood.

This CDR3 reads CASSQKDTQYF. The CDR3, as DNA: TGTGCCAGCAGTCAGAAAGATACGCAGTATTTT. The chain combines TRBV25-1 with TRBJ2-3; no clear D gene. The V gene's germline CDR1 is MGHDK and CDR2 SYGVNS. Trimming shortened V by 5 bases and J by 5 bases, and 5 bases separated the two germline ends. The CDR3 is 11 amino acids. Using reference TRBV25-1 and TRBJ2-3 for the parts outside the CDR3, the full variable domain is EADIYQTPRYLVIGTGKKITLECSQTMGHDKMYWYQQDPGMELHLIHYSYGVNSTEKGDLSSESTVSRIRTEHFPLTLESARPSHTSQYLCASSQKDTQYFGPGTRLTVL.